The clone carrying this TCR beta chain was observed once. The authors' processing: Amplification of reference gene primers provided the estimated nucleated cell counts. Clones were sequenced by immunoSEQ multiplex PCR, and TCRdb holds only the in-frame ones, with some missing. V, J and clone size are taken as reported in that table, and D and trimming were inferred from the DNA itself. The sample comprises fewer than 450,000 clones, 88% of which are singletons, and more than 0.95% rests with the top ten. The V gene's germline CDR1 is SQVTM and CDR2 ANQGSEA. The J segment lost 1 base and the V segment lost 6 bases, leaving 6 bases of the junction unmatched. The CDR3 extends over 15 amino acids. These data are taken from a study of blood T cell repertoires in COVID-19. Study background: COVID-19 samples, acute and convalescent, were from the United States, Italy and Spain.

The chain is built from TRBV29-1 and TRBJ2-1; 10 bases align to TRBD1. The TCR sequence derives from a woman aged 18-30 years who had recovered from COVID-19. Sequenced: PBMCs or T cells enriched from blood (not recorded which). The CDR3 coding sequence is TGCAGCGTCTCGACAGGGGGCAATTCCTACAATGAGCAGTTCTTC. Translating gives CSVSTGGNSYNEQFF.